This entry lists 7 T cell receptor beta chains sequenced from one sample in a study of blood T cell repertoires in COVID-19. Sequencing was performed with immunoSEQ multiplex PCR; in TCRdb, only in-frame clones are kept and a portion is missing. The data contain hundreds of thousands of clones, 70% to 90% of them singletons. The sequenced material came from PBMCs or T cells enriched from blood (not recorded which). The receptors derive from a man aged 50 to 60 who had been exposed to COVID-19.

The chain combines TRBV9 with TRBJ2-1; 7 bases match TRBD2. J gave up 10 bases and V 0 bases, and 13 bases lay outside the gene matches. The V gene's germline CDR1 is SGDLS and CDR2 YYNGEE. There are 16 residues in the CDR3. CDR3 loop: CASSVGPAGIQTEQFF. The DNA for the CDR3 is TGTGCCAGCAGCGTAGGCCCAGCGGGAATACAAACCGAGCAGTTCTTC.

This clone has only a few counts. The CDR3 DNA reads TGTGCCAGCAGCCTGACAGGGAGCAATCAGCCCCAGCATTTT. It encodes CASSLTGSNQPQHF. The chain combines TRBV5-4 with TRBJ1-5; 7 bases match TRBD1. The trim removed 4 bases at V and 1 base at J, leaving 2 bases unmatched. Germline V gene sequence: CDR1 SGHNT, CDR2 YYREEE (reference sequence). The CDR3 consists of 14 residues.

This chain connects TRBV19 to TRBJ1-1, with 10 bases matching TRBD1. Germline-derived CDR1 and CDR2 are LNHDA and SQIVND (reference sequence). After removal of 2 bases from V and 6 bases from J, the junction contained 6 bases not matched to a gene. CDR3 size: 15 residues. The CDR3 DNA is TGTGCCAGTAGTATACGGACAGGGGGGATGTCTGAAGCTTTCTTT. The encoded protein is CASSIRTGGMSEAFF.

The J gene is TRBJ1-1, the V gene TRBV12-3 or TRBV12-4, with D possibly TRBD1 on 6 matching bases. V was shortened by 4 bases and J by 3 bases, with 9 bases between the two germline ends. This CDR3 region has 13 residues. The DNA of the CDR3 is TGTGCCAGCAGTTCTAGGGGGTACACTGAAGCTTTCTTT. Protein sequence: CASSSRGYTEAFF.

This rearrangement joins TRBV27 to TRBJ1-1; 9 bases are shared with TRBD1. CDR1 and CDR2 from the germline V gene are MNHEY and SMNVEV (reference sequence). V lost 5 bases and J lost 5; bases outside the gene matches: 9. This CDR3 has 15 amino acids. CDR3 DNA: TGTGCCAGCAGTGTGGCACAGGGGGCTTTAACTGAAGCTTTCTTT. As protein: CASSVAQGALTEAFF.

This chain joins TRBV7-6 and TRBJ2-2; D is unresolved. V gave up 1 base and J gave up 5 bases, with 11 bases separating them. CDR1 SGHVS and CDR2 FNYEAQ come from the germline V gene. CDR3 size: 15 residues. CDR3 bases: TGTGCCAGCAGCTTAGGAGAACAGCCTACCGGGGAGCTGTTTTTT. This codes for CASSLGEQPTGELFF.

CDR3 sequence reads: CASSDPVDRATEAFF. The CDR3 region has the DNA TGTGCCAGCAGCGACCCAGTTGACAGGGCCACTGAAGCTTTCTTT. The chain has TRBV9 and TRBJ1-1, with 7 bases lining up with TRBD1. CDR1 and CDR2 (germline): SGDLS, YYNGEE. The CDR3 is 15 amino acids. Losses at the gene ends were 3 bases for V and 4 bases for J; bases not matched to a gene: 9.